These 23 T cell receptor beta chains were sequenced from one sample in a study of T-cell memory formation after mild COVID-19. TCRdb passed the 5' RACE reads through MiXCR, listing each CDR3 protein once. The sample lists around 530,000 distinct CDR3 sequences; less than 25% were seen once. Source material: PBMCs or a T cell subset sorted from them (not recorded which). The receptors shown here come from an adult woman who had mild COVID-19 (a few samples of this study predate the infection). Cell type and time point are not known.

The rearrangement uses TRBV25-1 and TRBJ2-7; 11 bases fit TRBD1. Germline V gives CDR1 MGHDK, CDR2 SYGVNS. The ends lost 1 base at V and 1 base at J; junction bases unmatched: 3. The CDR3 consists of 16 residues. As DNA, the CDR3 is TGTGCCAGCAGTGAATGGACAGGGGGCTCATCCTACGAGCAGTACTTC. Amino acid sequence: CASSEWTGGSSYEQYF.

This clonotype has just a few counts. The CDR3 DNA is TGTGCCAGCAGCTTAGGGACAGCCTCACCCGAGCAGTACTTC. Amino acids: CASSLGTASPEQYF. The rearrangement joins TRBV7-2 to TRBJ2-7, with a tentative D call TRBD1 (6 bases). The germline gives CDR1 SGHTA, CDR2 FQGNSA. Trimming cost V 1 base and J 6 bases, with 13 bases left between them. The CDR3 is 14 amino acids. Full variable domain (missing parts from reference TRBV7-2 and TRBJ2-7): GAGVSQSPSNKVTEKGKDVELRCDPISGHTALYWYRQSLGQGLEFLIYFQGNSAPDKSGLPSDRFSAERTGGSVSTLTIQRTQQEDSAVYLCASSLGTASPEQYFGPGTRLTVT.

This clonotype was counted between two and nine times. The V call is TRBV4-1, the J call TRBJ1-4; possibly TRBD1 for D (5 bases). V was cut by 0 bases and J by 8 bases, with 13 bases left in between. Germline V gene lookup returns CDR1 MGHRA and CDR2 YSYEKL. This CDR3 has 15 residues. The CDR3 DNA follows: TGCGCCAGCAGCCAAGATCCCAGGGCGTGGGAAAAACTGTTTTTT. Residues: CASSQDPRAWEKLFF.

This clonotype was recorded a few times. The chain employs TRBV20-1 and TRBJ2-7, with 9 bases aligning to TRBD2. The CDR3 sequence is 13 residues long. Unmatched junction bases numbered 0, after V lost 1 base and J lost 2 bases. The germline gives CDR1 DFQATT, CDR2 SNEGSKA (reference sequence). The CDR3 coding sequence is TGCAGTGCTAGAGGCGGGGGGGCCTACGAGCAGTACTTC. Translating it yields CSARGGGAYEQYF.

Only a few counts were recorded for this clonotype. The chain joins TRBV20-1 to TRBJ2-1, with 11 bases matching TRBD2. Germline lookup yields CDR1 DFQATT and CDR2 SNEGSKA (reference sequence). The trim removed 3 bases at V and 1 base at J, leaving 5 bases unmatched. CDR3 length: 16 amino acids. This CDR3 is CSASHLAGGSYNEQFF. The CDR3 nucleotides are TGCAGTGCTAGCCACCTAGCGGGAGGATCCTACAATGAGCAGTTCTTC.

Only a few counts were recorded for this clonotype. CDR3 nucleotides: TGCGCCAGCAGCTTGAACAGCGGTCAGTCTGGAAACACCATATATTTT. The encoded protein is CASSLNSGQSGNTIYF. J is TRBJ1-3 and V is TRBV5-1; no firm D call. This CDR3 has 16 amino acids. Germline V gene data show CDR1 as SGHRS and CDR2 as YFSETQ. V lost 1 base, J lost 1 base, and 12 bases lay in between.

The chain has TRBV11-2 and TRBJ2-7; perhaps TRBD2 as D (5 bases). V was cut by 4 bases and J by 1 base, with 11 bases left in between. The CDR3 extends over 14 amino acids. Germline CDR1 and CDR2: SGHAT and FQNNGV. The CDR3 region is CASSYGGGSYEQYF. The DNA for the CDR3 is TGTGCCAGCAGCTACGGTGGAGGATCCTACGAGCAGTACTTC.

This clonotype was detected a few times. The chain joins TRBV4-2 to TRBJ2-1, with 7 bases fitting TRBD2. Germline V lookup: CDR1 LGHNA, CDR2 YNFKEQ. The CDR3 sequence is 15 residues long. The trim removed 0 bases at V and 9 bases at J, leaving 8 bases unmatched. In DNA, the CDR3 is TGTGCCAGCAGCCAAGAGCAGCGGGAACATGTTGAGCAGTTCTTC. Residues: CASSQEQREHVEQFF.

The genes are TRBV29-1 and TRBJ1-5, with D unresolved. Trimming took 5 bases from V and 7 from J, leaving 9 bases between them. The V gene's germline CDR1 is SQVTM and CDR2 ANQGSEA. This CDR3 is 11 amino acids long. CDR3 protein: CSVWRSQPQHF. CDR3 sequence (DNA): TGCAGCGTTTGGCGGTCCCAGCCCCAGCATTTT.

The CDR3: CASSPPLGRGERKETQYF. As DNA, the CDR3 is TGTGCCAGCAGTCCACCTCTGGGGAGGGGAGAGCGGAAAGAGACCCAGTACTTC. The chain combines TRBV12-3 or TRBV12-4 with TRBJ2-5; 7 bases are a match to TRBD2. V trimming: 5 bases; J trimming: 3 bases; junction bases outside the gene matches: 18. This CDR3 is built from 18 residues.

DNA for the CDR3: TGCAGCGTTGTGGAGGGGGCAACCGGGGAGCTGTTTTTT. Protein: CSVVEGATGELFF. The gene calls are TRBV29-1 and TRBJ2-2; D perhaps matches TRBD1 (7 bases). Germline V gene lookup returns CDR1 SQVTM and CDR2 ANQGSEA. The V end was cut by 4 bases, the J end by 5 bases, with 11 bases between. This CDR3 comprises 13 residues.

This chain uses TRBV5-1 with TRBJ2-7; either TRBD1 or TRBD2 may supply D (5 bases each). This CDR3 is 15 amino acids long. V lost 4 bases and J 2 bases, leaving 16 bases between the germline ends. Per germline, CDR1 SGHRS and CDR2 YFSETQ. CDR3 nucleotides: TGCGCCAGCAGCCTGGAGAGGGACCCGACCTACGAGCAGTACTTC. Amino acid sequence: CASSLERDPTYEQYF. The whole variable domain, remainder taken from reference TRBV5-1 and TRBJ2-7, is KAGVTQTPRYLIKTRGQQVTLSCSPISGHRSVSWYQQTPGQGLQFLFEYFSETQRNKGNFPGRFSGRQFSNSRSEMNVSTLELGDSALYLCASSLERDPTYEQYFGPGTRLTVT.

In DNA form, the CDR3 reads TGCGCCAGCAGCCTTTCCCCGGCAGGGTTCGATCAGCCCCAGCATTTT. It translates to CASSLSPAGFDQPQHF. This chain links TRBV5-1 with TRBJ1-5, with a weak D call TRBD1 (5 bases). V lost 4 bases and J 5 bases, leaving 19 bases between the germline ends. Germline loops: CDR1 SGHRS, CDR2 YFSETQ. The CDR3 loop spans 16 amino acids.

The chain employs TRBV20-1 and TRBJ1-1, with a possible D match to TRBD1 (5 bases). V was clipped by 1 base and J by 4 bases, with 10 bases between them. This CDR3 comprises 13 residues. The germline V gene encodes CDR1 DFQATT and CDR2 SNEGSKA (reference sequence). The CDR3 DNA follows: TGCAGTGCTAGAGTCGCCAGGGCCACTGAAGCTTTCTTT. Its protein is CSARVARATEAFF.

The rearrangement joins TRBV20-1 to TRBJ2-3; TRBD2 might be the D (6 bases). The CDR3 length is 15 residues. Germline CDR1 reads DFQATT; CDR2 reads SNEGSKA (reference sequence). Trimming shortened V by 6 bases and J by 2 bases, and 18 bases separated the two germline ends. The CDR3 loop is CSARDSEVITDTQYF. The CDR3 DNA sequence: TGCAGTGCCCGGGACTCAGAAGTAATCACAGATACGCAGTATTTT.

This clonotype was detected only a few times. CDR3 in amino acids: CATSVRTVNTEAFF. CDR3 sequence (DNA): TGTGCCACCAGCGTCCGGACAGTGAACACTGAAGCTTTCTTT. V is TRBV15 and J is TRBJ1-1; tentatively, D is TRBD1 (6 bases). Germline CDR1 is LNHNV and CDR2 is YYDKDF (reference sequence). V gave up 5 bases and J gave up 0 bases, with 10 bases separating them. This CDR3 is 14 amino acids long.

This clonotype was found a few times. This chain uses TRBV5-1 with TRBJ1-2; 10 nucleotides align to TRBD1. Unmatched junction bases numbered 7, after V lost 3 bases and J lost 5 bases. The CDR3 is made up of 15 amino acids. Germline CDR1 is SGHRS and CDR2 is YFSETQ. This chain's CDR3 is CASSSTGGGGYGYTF. CDR3 DNA sequence: TGCGCCAGCAGCTCGACAGGGGGCGGTGGATATGGCTACACCTTC. The full variable domain, its missing parts supplied by reference TRBV5-1 and TRBJ1-2, is KAGVTQTPRYLIKTRGQQVTLSCSPISGHRSVSWYQQTPGQGLQFLFEYFSETQRNKGNFPGRFSGRQFSNSRSEMNVSTLELGDSALYLCASSSTGGGGYGYTFGSGTRLTVV.

This clonotype has ten or more counts. The J gene is TRBJ2-7, the V gene TRBV7-2; 9 bases are shared with TRBD2. The CDR3 totals 16 residues. V lost 2 bases, J lost 2 bases, and 7 bases stayed unmatched. Germline lookup yields CDR1 SGHTA and CDR2 FQGNSA. The CDR3 DNA reads as TGTGCCAGCAGCTTATCGGCTAGCGGGGCCGCCTACGAGCAGTACTTC. Amino acids: CASSLSASGAAYEQYF.

The genes are TRBV3-1 and TRBJ2-7; 12 nucleotides align to TRBD2. CDR1 is LGHDT and CDR2 is YNNKEL in the germline V gene (reference sequence). This CDR3 spans 17 amino acids. V lost 5 bases to trimming and J lost 3 bases; unmatched junction nucleotides: 11. In nucleotides, the CDR3 is TGTGCCAGCAGCTCCTCTAGCGGGGGGGCCGTCCTCTACGAGCAGTACTTC. Translation: CASSSSSGGAVLYEQYF.

This clonotype has at least ten counts. The chain couples TRBV6-6 to TRBJ2-1; no definite D call. The ends were cut back, 0 bases at V and 0 bases at J, with 12 bases in the middle. The CDR3 length is 17 residues. Germline V gene lookup returns CDR1 MNHNY and CDR2 SVGAGI (reference sequence). The CDR3 region has the DNA TGTGCCAGCAGTTACTCGAATTTCCCATCCTCCTACAATGAGCAGTTCTTC. It encodes CASSYSNFPSSYNEQFF.

The chain couples TRBV30 to TRBJ2-7, with 9 bases aligning to TRBD1. The CDR3 loop spans 15 amino acids. Germline CDR1 and CDR2: GTSNPN and SVGIG (reference sequence). J gave up 2 bases and V 2 bases, and 7 bases lay outside the gene matches. The CDR3 bases are TGTGCCTGGAGTTTATACGGGACAGGGACCTACGAGCAGTACTTC. Residues: CAWSLYGTGTYEQYF.

The chain has TRBV20-1 and TRBJ2-7; TRBD1 aligns across 7 bases. This CDR3 is built from 13 residues. The ends lost 4 bases at V and 7 bases at J; junction bases unmatched: 10. Germline-derived CDR1 and CDR2 are DFQATT and SNEGSKA (reference sequence). The CDR3 spells CSAKAGQEGEQYF. CDR3 in DNA: TGCAGTGCTAAGGCCGGACAGGAAGGGGAGCAGTACTTC.

This clonotype was counted between two and nine times. This chain links TRBV12-3 or TRBV12-4 with TRBJ1-5; 7 nucleotides line up with TRBD1. Trimming took 6 bases from V and 5 from J; bases not matched to a gene: 4. The CDR3 sequence is 13 residues long. The CDR3 bases are TGTGCCAGCAGCCGACAGGGTTATCAGCCCCAGCATTTT. This translates into CASSRQGYQPQHF.